Below, 26 T cell receptor beta chains from the same sample are listed, as sequenced in a study of graft-versus-host responses after intestinal transplantation. These TCRs' antigens remain unknown. Libraries were prepared by immunoSEQ multiplex PCR; TCRdb keeps only in-frame clonotypes and omits some of them. The profile covers approximately 100,000 clones, with about nine tenths appearing a single time and around 0.1% taken by the ten largest. Sample: unstimulated CD4+ T cells sorted from spleen or lymph node cells, taken before intestinal transplant. These receptors all stem from a human donor who received an intestinal transplant.

The chain is built from TRBV2 and TRBJ1-2; 8 positions match TRBD1. CDR1 and CDR2 (germline): SNHLY, FYNNEI. The CDR3 runs 14 residues. The junction had 5 bases not matched to a gene; V was cut back by 4 bases and J by 4 bases. CDR3 coding DNA: TGTGCCAGCAGTGGGGACAGGCCTATCTATGGCTACACCTTC. Translation: CASSGDRPIYGYTF.

The J gene is TRBJ1-2, the V gene TRBV18; D is possibly TRBD1 (6 bases). The CDR3 length is 14 residues. V gave up 3 bases and J gave up 4 bases, with 12 bases separating them. Per germline, CDR1 KGHSH and CDR2 LQKENI. DNA for the CDR3: TGTGCCAGCTCACCCCCGACAGGTTCCTATGGCTACACCTTC. It is translated as CASSPPTGSYGYTF.

The V and J genes are TRBV11-2 and TRBJ2-7; the match to TRBD1 covers 8 bases. V lost 5 bases and J lost 3; bases outside the gene matches: 9. Germline CDR1 reads SGHAT; CDR2 reads FQNNGV. This CDR3 has 15 amino acids. The CDR3 spells CASSRPGTGVYEQYF. DNA for the CDR3: TGTGCCAGCAGCCGGCCGGGGACAGGAGTCTACGAGCAGTACTTC. Together with reference TRBV11-2 and TRBJ2-7, the CDR3 gives the full variable domain: EAGVAQSPRYKIIEKRQSVAFWCNPISGHATLYWYQQILGQGPKLLIQFQNNGVVDDSQLPKDRFSAERLKGVDSTLKIQPAKLEDSAVYLCASSRPGTGVYEQYFGPGTRLTVT.

The chain joins TRBV19 to TRBJ1-1; perhaps TRBD1 as D (6 bases). Germline V gene lookup returns CDR1 LNHDA and CDR2 SQIVND (reference sequence). The CDR3 spans 14 residues. The V end lost 5 bases, the J end lost 6 bases, and 16 bases lay between the germline ends. The CDR3 sequence is CASSQQGLGAEAFF. CDR3 DNA: TGTGCCAGTAGTCAACAGGGTTTAGGGGCTGAAGCTTTCTTT.

This chain joins TRBV5-1 and TRBJ2-3; TRBD2 aligns across 11 bases. Looked up from germline, CDR1 is SGHRS and CDR2 is YFSETQ. V lost 3 bases to trimming and J lost 0 bases; unmatched junction nucleotides: 9. CDR3 length: 18 residues. The CDR3 region has the DNA TGCGCCAGCAGCTCTACCCCGCTAGCGGGGGGTAGCACAGATACGCAGTATTTT. Translation: CASSSTPLAGGSTDTQYF.

The chain has TRBV5-6 and TRBJ1-6; TRBD1 agrees at 10 bases. V dropped 6 bases and J dropped 7; count of bases not matched to a gene: 4. CDR3 length equals 14 residues. Germline values: CDR1 SGHDT, CDR2 YYEEEE. Here the CDR3 DNA reads TGTGCCAGCAAGAGGGACAGGGGAAATTCACCCCTCCACTTT. Translated, it gives CASKRDRGNSPLHF. The full variable domain, its missing parts supplied by reference TRBV5-6 and TRBJ1-6, is DAGVTQSPTHLIKTRGQQVTLRCSPKSGHDTVSWYQQALGQGPQFIFQYYEEEERQRGNFPDRFSGHQFPNYSSELNVNALLLGDSALYLCASKRDRGNSPLHFGNGTRLTVT.

The rearrangement links TRBV5-1 to TRBJ1-1; no reliable D call. CDR3 size: 14 residues. CDR1 SGHRS and CDR2 YFSETQ come from the germline V gene. Trimming cost V 3 bases and J 4 bases, with 13 bases left between them. The CDR3 bases are TGCGCCAGCAGCTGGGGAGGCGAGGGCACTGAAGCTTTCTTT. The encoded protein is CASSWGGEGTEAFF.

The chain links TRBV5-1 to TRBJ2-3, with TRBD2 identical over 7 bases. Trimming cost V 1 base and J 4 bases; bases outside gene matches: 9. The germline CDR1 and CDR2 sequences are SGHRS and YFSETQ. The CDR3 length is 16 residues. The CDR3 sequence: CASSLLSSGNPDTQYF. The CDR3 nucleotides read TGCGCCAGCAGCTTGTTATCTAGCGGCAACCCAGATACGCAGTATTTT.

V gene TRBV5-1 combines with J gene TRBJ2-1; weak D call: TRBD2 (6 bases). The germline gives CDR1 SGHRS, CDR2 YFSETQ. Trimming shortened V by 2 bases and J by 12 bases, and 9 bases separated the two germline ends. This CDR3 region has 11 residues. CDR3 protein: CASSFGEAQFF. The CDR3 DNA sequence: TGCGCCAGCAGCTTTGGGGAGGCGCAGTTCTTC.

The chain links TRBV29-1 to TRBJ1-2, with a possible D match to TRBD1 (6 bases). The CDR3 is 13 amino acids. Germline V gene lookup returns CDR1 SQVTM and CDR2 ANQGSEA. The V and J ends lost 7 bases and 8 bases respectively, with 20 bases between them. As DNA, the CDR3 is TGCAGCGCTAGTAGCGGGGGCGCCGGGGGCTACACCTTC. Protein product: CSASSGGAGGYTF.

This clone was seen only once. The V call is TRBV29-1, the J call TRBJ2-7; tentative D call: TRBD1 (6 bases). Germline loops: CDR1 SQVTM, CDR2 ANQGSEA. This CDR3 is built from 14 residues. Trimming removed 4 bases from V and 2 bases from J, with 15 bases in between. The CDR3 here is CSVVPQGPTYEQYF. In DNA form, the CDR3 reads TGCAGCGTTGTCCCGCAGGGGCCTACCTACGAGCAGTACTTC.

The chain has TRBV27 and TRBJ2-2, with D perhaps TRBD2 (5 bases). CDR1 and CDR2 from the germline V gene are MNHEY and SMNVEV (reference sequence). V lost 7 bases and J lost 8, with 20 bases in between. The CDR3 is 15 residues long. The CDR3 region is CASTPGNSLGGELFF. The DNA for the CDR3 is TGTGCCAGCACCCCCGGGAATAGCTTGGGGGGGGAGCTGTTTTTT.

The rearrangement links TRBV11-2 to TRBJ1-2; 10 bases line up with TRBD1. Per germline, CDR1 SGHAT and CDR2 FQNNGV. The junction had 9 bases not matched to a gene; V was cut back by 3 bases and J by 8 bases. This CDR3 has 15 residues. The CDR3 bases are TGTGCCAGCAGCTTGGCGGGGGGACAGGGGCGCGGCTACACCTTC. Amino acid sequence: CASSLAGGQGRGYTF.

This clone occurred a few times. This sequence joins TRBV5-1 and TRBJ2-7; TRBD1 matches 9 bases. Germline lookup yields CDR1 SGHRS and CDR2 YFSETQ. The CDR3 sequence is 15 residues long. V gave up 0 bases and J gave up 5 bases; unmatched junction bases: 6. The CDR3 bases are TGCGCCAGCAGCTTGGCGGGACAGGGTACACACGAGCAGTACTTC. It encodes CASSLAGQGTHEQYF.

This clone was picked up one time. The chain links TRBV7-3 to TRBJ2-7; the match to TRBD1 covers 7 bases. CDR3 size: 12 residues. J lost 6 bases, V lost 5 bases, and 4 bases had no gene match. Germline CDR1 is SGHTA and CDR2 is FQGTGA. The chain's CDR3 is CASSRTGGEQYF. In DNA form, the CDR3 reads TGTGCCAGCAGCCGGACAGGTGGCGAGCAGTACTTC. Together with reference TRBV7-3 and TRBJ2-7, the CDR3 gives the full variable domain: GAGVSQTPSNKVTEKGKYVELRCDPISGHTALYWYRQSLGQGPEFLIYFQGTGAADDSGLPNDRFFAVRPEGSVSTLKIQRTERGDSAVYLCASSRTGGEQYFGPGTRLTVT.

The CDR3 sequence: CASSLGGPTSNQPQHF. For the CDR3, the DNA is TGTGCCAGCAGCTTGGGGGGACCGACTAGCAATCAGCCCCAGCATTTT. The chain is built from TRBV7-9 and TRBJ1-5; possibly TRBD1 for D (5 bases). The V gene lost 3 bases and the J gene lost 0 bases, with 12 bases spanning the gap. This CDR3 contains 16 residues. Germline V gene data show CDR1 as SEHNR and CDR2 as FQNEAQ (reference sequence). Drawing the rest from reference TRBV7-9 and TRBJ1-5, the complete variable domain is DTGVSQNPRHKITKRGQNVTFRCDPISEHNRLYWYRQTLGQGPEFLTYFQNEAQLEKSRLLSDRFSAERPKGSFSTLEIQRTEQGDSAMYLCASSLGGPTSNQPQHFGDGTRLSIL.

This chain links TRBV5-4 with TRBJ2-1; the D is unclear. Trimming stripped 6 bases from V and 2 bases from J, with 6 bases between. Germline assignment: CDR1 SGHNT and CDR2 YYREEE (reference sequence). The CDR3 is 12 residues long. Here the CDR3 reads CASTSPYNEQFF. CDR3 sequence (DNA): TGTGCCAGCACGAGCCCCTACAATGAGCAGTTCTTC.

The chain links TRBV5-1 to TRBJ1-1; weak D call: TRBD1 (5 bases). The germline V and J ends were trimmed by 2 bases and 8 bases, with 13 bases remaining between them. This CDR3 region has 13 residues. Per the germline V gene, CDR1 is SGHRS and CDR2 is YFSETQ. CDR3 DNA: TGCGCCAGCAGCTTCGGGCAGGGCGAGGAAGCTTTCTTT. This codes for CASSFGQGEEAFF.

This chain uses TRBV3-1 (or the pseudogene TRBV3-2) with TRBJ2-3; D is undetermined. Germline lookup yields CDR1 LGHDT and CDR2 YNNKEL (reference sequence). V lost 5 bases to trimming and J lost 13 bases, with 4 bases between them. The CDR3 is 8 residues long. This CDR3 reads CASSTEYF. The CDR3 DNA reads TGTGCCAGCAGCACGGAGTATTTT.

V usage is TRBV5-4 and J usage is TRBJ2-3, with TRBD1 as a possible D gene (6 bases). V dropped 4 bases and J dropped 2 bases, with 17 bases sitting between them. CDR1 and CDR2 (germline): SGHNT, YYREEE (reference sequence). The CDR3 runs to 16 residues. In DNA form, the CDR3 reads TGTGCCAGCAGCCTGGGGGCTCGCCGGGACACAGATACGCAGTATTTT. As protein: CASSLGARRDTDTQYF.

The chain recombines TRBV5-1 with TRBJ2-5, with TRBD1 matching over 7 bases. Per germline, CDR1 SGHRS and CDR2 YFSETQ. V shed 7 bases and J 3 bases; nucleotides not matched to a gene: 6. The CDR3 extends over 13 amino acids. CDR3 bases: TGCGCCAGCGGAACAGGGGCTGAAGAGACCCAGTACTTC. Translated: CASGTGAEETQYF.

V usage is TRBV6-1 and J usage is TRBJ2-3; D is unresolved. The CDR3 is 12 residues long. The germline V and J ends were trimmed by 3 bases and 6 bases, with 7 bases remaining between them. CDR1 and CDR2 (germline): MNHNS, SASEGT. In DNA form, the CDR3 reads TGTGCCAGCAGTGAGAGTCTGGATACGCAGTATTTT. Its translation: CASSESLDTQYF.

The chain employs TRBV6-6 and TRBJ1-3, with no clear D. From germline, CDR1 is MNHNY and CDR2 SVGAGI (reference sequence). The CDR3 contains 14 residues. V dropped 2 bases and J dropped 2 bases, with 7 bases sitting between them. CDR3 protein: CASSYGSTGNTIYF. The CDR3 region has the DNA TGTGCCAGCAGTTACGGCAGTACTGGAAACACCATATATTTT.

The chain couples TRBV7-8 to TRBJ2-1; 11 positions match TRBD2. After removal of 4 bases from V and 0 bases from J, the junction contained 14 bases not matched to a gene. CDR1 and CDR2 from the germline V gene are SGHVS and FQNEAQ. The CDR3 consists of 20 residues. CDR3 loop: CASSSLKASGGPSSYNEQFF. The CDR3 DNA is TGTGCCAGCAGCTCCCTGAAGGCTAGCGGGGGGCCAAGCTCCTACAATGAGCAGTTCTTC.

J is TRBJ2-1 and V is TRBV19, with unresolved D. The CDR3 covers 13 residues. Germline V lookup: CDR1 LNHDA, CDR2 SQIVND (reference sequence). The V end lost 5 bases, the J end lost 4 bases, and 9 bases lay between the germline ends. CDR3 residues: CASSSRWYNEQFF. Written as DNA, the CDR3 is TGTGCCAGTAGTTCCCGGTGGTACAATGAGCAGTTCTTC.

V usage is TRBV2 and J usage is TRBJ2-2; 8 bases map to TRBD1. Germline loops: CDR1 SNHLY, CDR2 FYNNEI. The CDR3 loop spans 17 amino acids. With 6 bases clipped from V and 7 bases from J, the junction kept 16 bases outside the gene matches. The CDR3 here is CASSEQRGRGQVGELFF. The DNA for the CDR3 is TGTGCCAGCAGCGAACAACGGGGCAGGGGGCAGGTCGGGGAGCTGTTTTTT.